The present T cell receptor (beta chain) was sequenced within a study of blood T cell repertoires in COVID-19. Source study methods: Amplification of reference gene primers provided the estimated nucleated cell counts. Sequencing was performed with immunoSEQ multiplex PCR; in TCRdb, only in-frame clones are kept and a portion is missing. Clone size and the V and J calls come from that table; the DNA yielded D and trimming. There are approximately 260,000 clones in the sample; about 91% occur only once, and around 1.2% lies in the top ten. CDR3 length: 14 amino acids. Trimming left V 7 bases short and J 11 bases short, with 18 bases between. Germline V gene sequence: CDR1 LNHDA, CDR2 SQIVND (reference sequence).

This chain connects TRBV19 to TRBJ1-6; no reliable D call. The specimen was PBMCs or T cells enriched from blood (not recorded which). The origin of this receptor is a woman aged 40 to 50 with acute COVID-19. The DNA of the CDR3 is TGTGCCAGTATGCGGCGGCCTCTGCATCCACCCCTCCACTTT. It specifies CASMRRPLHPPLHF.